The source of this T cell receptor beta chain is a study of CD8+CD57+ T cells in acquired aplastic anemia. The wider study: The DNA of sorted CD4+ and CD8+ cells averaged around 3 ug. Study outcomes and limitations: In CD8+ cells, Simpson's diversity showed no significant difference between patients and controls.

For CDR3 and TCR beta VDJ profiling, genomic DNA was the template used. Each CDR3 protein gets one entry after TCRdb re-called the reads with MiXCR. The sample yields approximately 300,000 distinct CDR3 sequences, 45% to 65% seen once. This clonotype was seen a single time. Its antigen is unidentified. All sequencing subjects had displayed CD8+CD57+ cell expansion on flow cytometry. Each of the patients presented with severe acquired aplastic anemia. The CDR3 runs to 13 residues. The V end lost 2 bases, the J end lost 2 bases, and 7 bases lay between the germline ends. Germline-derived CDR1 and CDR2 are SNHLY and FYNNEI.

V is TRBV2 and J is TRBJ2-7, with D perhaps TRBD1 (5 bases). Sequencing input: sorted CD4+, CD8+, or CD8+CD57+ T cells (not recorded which) from PBMCs. This receptor was taken from a human donor with aplastic anemia. In DNA form, the CDR3 reads TGTGCCAGCAGTGAACAGGGTACCTACGAGCAGTACTTC. Translation: CASSEQGTYEQYF.